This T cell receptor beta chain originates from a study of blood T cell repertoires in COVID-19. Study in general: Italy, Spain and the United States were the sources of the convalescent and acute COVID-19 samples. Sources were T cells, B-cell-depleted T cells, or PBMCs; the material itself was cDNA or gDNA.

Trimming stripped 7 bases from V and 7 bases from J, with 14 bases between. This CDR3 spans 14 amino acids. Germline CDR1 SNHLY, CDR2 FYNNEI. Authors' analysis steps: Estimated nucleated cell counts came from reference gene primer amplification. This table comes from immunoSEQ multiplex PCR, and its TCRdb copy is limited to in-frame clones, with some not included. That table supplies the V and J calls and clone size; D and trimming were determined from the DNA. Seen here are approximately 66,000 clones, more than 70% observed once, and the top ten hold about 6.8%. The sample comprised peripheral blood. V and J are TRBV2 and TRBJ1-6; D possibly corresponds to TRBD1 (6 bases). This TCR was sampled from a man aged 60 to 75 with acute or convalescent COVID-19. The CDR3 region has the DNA TGTGCCAGCATAAACAGGGTTGGGAATTCACCCCTCCACTTT. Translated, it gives CASINRVGNSPLHF.